Listed here are 4 T cell receptor beta chains from one sample, sequenced in a study of blood T cells in healthy people across ages. With a J-beta primer mix and a sample-barcoded 5' primer, a second PCR ran about 7 to 11 cycles. TCRdb redid the calling of the 5' RACE reads with MiXCR, one entry per CDR3 protein. The table shows 760,000 or so distinct CDR3 sequences, with approximately 25% occurring only once. These sequences were also reported in another study, on T cells of mothers and their children.

What was sequenced was blood. These receptors originate from a boy younger than 18 in good health.

V is TRBV5-5 and J is TRBJ2-1, with a tentative D call TRBD1 (5 bases). The germline V gene has CDR1 SGHKS and CDR2 YYEKEE (reference sequence). The CDR3 is 16 residues long. The V end was cut by 0 bases, the J end by 4 bases, with 14 bases between. This chain's CDR3 is CASSLVQGYSYNEQFF. CDR3 nucleotide sequence: TGTGCCAGCAGCTTGGTTCAGGGTTATTCGTACAATGAGCAGTTCTTC. Variable domain in full (rest from reference TRBV5-5 and TRBJ2-1): DAGVTQSPTHLIKTRGQQVTLRCSPISGHKSVSWYQQVLGQGPQFIFQYYEKEERGRGNFPDRFSARQFPNYSSELNVNALLLGDSALYLCASSLVQGYSYNEQFFGPGTRLTVL.

This clonotype occurred a few times. J is TRBJ1-2 and V is TRBV9; 7 bases align to TRBD1. Germline V gene data show CDR1 as SGDLS and CDR2 as YYNGEE. With 3 bases clipped from V and 1 base from J, the junction kept 3 bases outside the gene matches. The CDR3 is 14 amino acids. CDR3 amino acids: CASSEGTDNYGYTF. Written as DNA, the CDR3 is TGTGCCAGCAGCGAGGGGACAGATAACTATGGCTACACCTTC.

There are many counts of this clonotype. The rearrangement links TRBV3-1 to TRBJ2-5; no firm D call. CDR3 length: 12 residues. From germline, CDR1 is LGHDT and CDR2 YNNKEL (reference sequence). V was pared by 7 bases and J by 1 base, with 7 bases between. The CDR3 sequence is CASTQTQETQYF. The CDR3 DNA is TGTGCCAGCACCCAGACCCAAGAGACCCAGTACTTC.

V usage is TRBV20-1 and J usage is TRBJ1-2; no definite D call. CDR3 length: 14 residues. V was clipped by 0 bases and J by 4 bases, with 12 bases between them. Germline CDR1 is DFQATT and CDR2 is SNEGSKA (reference sequence). CDR3 sequence (DNA): TGCAGTGCTAGAGATGCGGAGGACCTCTATGGCTACACCTTC. It encodes CSARDAEDLYGYTF.